The next 32 T cell receptor beta chains were all read from a single sample in a study of T cells after yellow fever vaccination. TCRdb re-derived calls from the 5' RACE reads in MiXCR, one entry per CDR3 protein. This sample has about 210,000 distinct CDR3 sequences; about 3% occur once, and the top ten carry 3.2%. This sample comprised CD4+ T cells sorted from PBMCs, obtained 10 days after the yellow fever booster vaccination. These receptors came from a man between 18 and 29 years old who received the YFV17D yellow fever vaccine.

This clonotype came up many times. The J gene is TRBJ2-3, the V gene TRBV10-3; D might be TRBD1 (6 bases). The CDR3 sequence is 15 residues long. Trimming took 6 bases from V and 1 from J, leaving 14 bases between them. Germline-derived CDR1 and CDR2 are ENHRY and SYGVKD. In DNA, the CDR3 is TGTGCCATCAGCCCCGACAGGACCCGCACAGATACGCAGTATTTT. It encodes CAISPDRTRTDTQYF.

V gene TRBV18 combines with J gene TRBJ1-2; a possible D gene is TRBD1 (6 bases). Trimming cost V 6 bases and J 2 bases, with 19 bases left between them. The CDR3 covers 16 residues. Germline CDR1 is KGHSH and CDR2 is LQKENI. CDR3 sequence: CASSSWPSTGNYGYTF. CDR3 coding DNA: TGTGCCAGCTCCTCCTGGCCTAGCACAGGGAACTATGGCTACACCTTC.

This clonotype was detected ten times or more. This chain uses TRBV7-2 with TRBJ1-5, with unresolved D. Looked up from germline, CDR1 is SGHTA and CDR2 is FQGNSA. The ends were cut back, 6 bases at V and 2 bases at J, with 11 bases in the middle. The CDR3 covers 14 residues. This CDR3 reads CASSNTRGNQPQHF. CDR3 sequence (DNA): TGTGCCAGCAGTAACACCCGCGGCAATCAGCCCCAGCATTTT.

The chain carries TRBV29-1 and TRBJ2-1; possible D gene TRBD2, 7 bases. The CDR3 spans 14 residues. V gave up 7 bases and J gave up 2 bases, with 15 bases separating them. CDR1 SQVTM and CDR2 ANQGSEA come from the germline V gene. The CDR3 reads CSARRGGAYNEQFF. For the CDR3, the DNA is TGCAGCGCTCGAAGGGGGGGGGCCTACAATGAGCAGTTCTTC.

This clonotype was counted a few times. J is TRBJ2-1 and V is TRBV18; 7 positions match TRBD2. Per the germline V gene, CDR1 is KGHSH and CDR2 is LQKENI. The CDR3 has 16 residues. V dropped 3 bases and J dropped 0; count of bases not matched to a gene: 5. This chain's CDR3 is CASSPLLARSYNEQFF. The CDR3 DNA reads TGTGCCAGCTCACCGCTACTAGCGCGCTCCTACAATGAGCAGTTCTTC.

Many counts were recorded for this clonotype. The V gene is TRBV5-1, the J gene TRBJ1-3; D not certain. Trimming pared 0 bases from V and 4 bases from J, leaving 14 bases between. Germline V gene data show CDR1 as SGHRS and CDR2 as YFSETQ. The CDR3 runs to 16 residues. The CDR3 here is CASSLGSVAKGNTIYF. DNA for the CDR3: TGCGCCAGCAGCTTGGGTTCGGTGGCGAAGGGAAACACCATATATTTT.

This clonotype came up many times. The chain is built from TRBV19 and TRBJ1-2; TRBD1 is a possible D gene (6 bases). The V gene's germline CDR1 is LNHDA and CDR2 SQIVND (reference sequence). This CDR3 region has 17 residues. The V gene lost 11 bases and the J gene lost 4 bases, with 29 bases spanning the gap. CDR3 bases: TGTGCCGCCCATAGGGGGGGTACAGGGAGCGATAGCTATGGCTACACCTTC. It is translated as CAAHRGGTGSDSYGYTF.

This clonotype occurred many times. The chain recombines TRBV11-2 with TRBJ1-2, with no clear D. Germline V CDR1 and CDR2: SGHAT, FQNNGV. The CDR3 has 15 residues. With 5 bases removed from V and 5 bases from J, the gap between germline ends came to 18 bases. CDR3 sequence (DNA): TGTGCCAGCAGCCCCCGGATCCTCTTGGGTTATGGCTACACCTTC. Translation: CASSPRILLGYGYTF.

The chain uses TRBV18 and TRBJ2-7; 8 bases are a match to TRBD2. The J segment lost 5 bases and the V segment lost 3 bases, leaving 6 bases of the junction unmatched. CDR3 length equals 14 residues. The germline gives CDR1 KGHSH, CDR2 LQKENI. The CDR3 loop reads CASSPTPGGHEQYF. The CDR3, as DNA: TGTGCCAGCTCACCTACTCCGGGGGGGCACGAGCAGTACTTC.

The chain employs TRBV28 and TRBJ2-5; no firm D call. CDR1 and CDR2 (germline): MDHEN, SYDVKM. This CDR3 region has 14 residues. With 3 bases removed from V and 5 bases from J, the gap between germline ends came to 13 bases. The CDR3 is CASSFSWAPETQYF. The CDR3 DNA reads TGTGCCAGCAGTTTTTCTTGGGCTCCGGAGACCCAGTACTTC.

The table lists this clonotype with many counts. V and J are TRBV20-1 and TRBJ2-3; D unresolved. The length of the CDR3 is 12 residues. The germline V gene encodes CDR1 DFQATT and CDR2 SNEGSKA (reference sequence). Trimming took 5 bases from V and 5 from J, leaving 11 bases between them. CDR3 DNA: TGCAGTGCTCCAGTATGGCTAGATACGCAGTATTTT. Its translation is CSAPVWLDTQYF.

This clonotype appeared many times. The J gene is TRBJ2-5, the V gene TRBV4-1, with 14 bases aligning to TRBD2. The CDR3 consists of 19 residues. With V trimmed by 3 bases and J by 1 base, 10 bases remained unmatched. Per the germline V gene, CDR1 is MGHRA and CDR2 is YSYEKL. The CDR3 loop reads CASSQEYRGTSGGQETQYF. The CDR3 region has the DNA TGCGCCAGCAGCCAGGAATACAGGGGGACTAGCGGGGGCCAAGAGACCCAGTACTTC.

This clonotype was picked up many times. The rearrangement joins TRBV5-1 to TRBJ2-1; 7 positions agree with TRBD2. V gave up 5 bases and J gave up 4 bases; unmatched junction bases: 6. This CDR3 region has 14 residues. Germline CDR1 reads SGHRS; CDR2 reads YFSETQ. CDR3 DNA sequence: TGCGCCAGCAGTTCGCGGGGGAATTACAATGAGCAGTTCTTC. It encodes CASSSRGNYNEQFF.

There are a few counts of this clonotype. This chain joins TRBV10-2 and TRBJ2-4, with D hard to call. CDR1 and CDR2 (germline): WSHSY, SAAADI. Trimming cost V 10 bases and J 3 bases, with 25 bases left between them. The CDR3 covers 17 residues. CDR3 region: CATHEILDVLGKNIQYF. CDR3 DNA sequence: TGCGCCACCCACGAAATCTTGGACGTACTGGGCAAAAACATTCAGTACTTC.

This clonotype was picked up a small number of times. The CDR3 DNA is TGTGCCAGCAGCCCTTGGACAGGGGGGAGACGAGGCTACACCTTC. Translated: CASSPWTGGRRGYTF. The chain links TRBV12-3 or TRBV12-4 to TRBJ1-2, with TRBD1 matching 10 bases. V dropped 6 bases and J dropped 8; count of bases not matched to a gene: 12. This CDR3 is built from 15 residues.

The chain recombines TRBV6-5 with TRBJ1-2; D remains ambiguous. The CDR3 sequence is 13 residues long. Trimming took 3 bases from V and 6 from J, leaving 11 bases between them. Germline V CDR1 and CDR2: MNHEY, SVGAGI. The CDR3 loop is CASSYSNLNGYTF. The CDR3 region has the DNA TGTGCCAGCAGTTATTCCAACTTAAATGGCTACACCTTC.

This clonotype showed up just a few times. The CDR3 coding sequence is TGCAGCGCCGGAGGGACAGTAAATCAGCCCCAGCATTTT. The encoded protein is CSAGGTVNQPQHF. This chain joins TRBV29-1 and TRBJ1-5; 7 bases are a match to TRBD1. There are 13 residues in the CDR3. V dropped 7 bases and J dropped 4; count of bases not matched to a gene: 7. Per the germline V gene, CDR1 is SQVTM and CDR2 is ANQGSEA.

This clonotype was observed a few times. V is TRBV6-1 and J is TRBJ1-1; D perhaps matches TRBD1 (5 bases). The ends were cut back, 3 bases at V and 7 bases at J, with 12 bases in the middle. The CDR3 covers 13 residues. The germline V gene has CDR1 MNHNS and CDR2 SASEGT. CDR3 DNA: TGTGCCAGCAGTGACCGACAGAAGTTTGAAGCTTTCTTT. It encodes CASSDRQKFEAFF.

This clonotype came up a few times. The V call is TRBV10-3, the J call TRBJ2-7; 8 nucleotides match TRBD1. The germline gives CDR1 ENHRY, CDR2 SYGVKD. Unmatched junction bases numbered 6, after V lost 10 bases and J lost 4 bases. The CDR3 sequence is 12 residues long. CDR3: CATGQGRYEQYV. DNA of the CDR3: TGTGCCACAGGACAGGGCCGATACGAGCAGTACGTC.

The rearrangement joins TRBV10-3 to TRBJ2-7; 7 bases map to TRBD1. In germline, CDR1 is ENHRY, CDR2 SYGVKD. There are 17 residues in the CDR3. V was clipped by 8 bases and J by 0 bases; unmatched bases: 16. Written as DNA, the CDR3 is TGTGCCATCTCCGGGACAGCGGCCTCTGAGAGCTCCTACGAGCAGTACTTC. As protein: CAISGTAASESSYEQYF.

The sample holds many counts of this clonotype. The chain combines TRBV24-1 with TRBJ1-1; 12 nucleotides agree with TRBD1. Per germline, CDR1 KGHDR and CDR2 SFDVKD. Unmatched junction bases numbered 15, after V lost 8 bases and J lost 6 bases. The CDR3 totals 17 residues. CDR3 in DNA: TGTGCCACCACTCCTGCCGGGACAGGGGGCCGTGAGGCTGAAGCTTTCTTT. Translation gives CATTPAGTGGREAEAFF.

The J gene is TRBJ2-3, the V gene TRBV20-1, with D possibly matching TRBD1 (7 bases). V lost 0 bases, J lost 1 base, and 20 bases lay in between. The germline V gene encodes CDR1 DFQATT and CDR2 SNEGSKA (reference sequence). This CDR3 is built from 18 residues. CDR3 sequence (DNA): TGCAGTGCTAGAGACAAGGGGGCGGGAAGTAGTCGCACAGATACGCAGTATTTT. This sequence encodes CSARDKGAGSSRTDTQYF.

The V call is TRBV7-8, the J call TRBJ2-2; TRBD2 might be the D (5 bases). The CDR3 runs 13 residues. V was clipped by 5 bases and J by 5 bases, with 9 bases between them. The V gene's germline CDR1 is SGHVS and CDR2 FQNEAQ. The CDR3 loop reads CASSAERTGELFF. DNA of the CDR3: TGTGCCAGCAGCGCGGAGCGGACCGGGGAGCTGTTTTTT.

The chain couples TRBV20-1 to TRBJ1-1, with TRBD1 as a possible D gene (5 bases). Germline values: CDR1 DFQATT, CDR2 SNEGSKA (reference sequence). The CDR3 consists of 13 residues. Deletions cut 5 bases from V and 7 bases from J, with 17 bases between. DNA for the CDR3: TGCAGTGCTCGCACTCGGGGGGACGGTGAAGCTTTCTTT. Translation gives CSARTRGDGEAFF.

This clonotype was detected ten times or more. The V and J genes are TRBV7-9 and TRBJ2-7; the D gene is possibly TRBD2 (5 bases). Germline CDR1 reads SEHNR; CDR2 reads FQNEAQ (reference sequence). The CDR3 contains 13 residues. V lost 3 bases and J 2 bases, leaving 8 bases between the germline ends. The CDR3 is CASSFSGAYEQYV. DNA of the CDR3: TGTGCCAGCAGCTTCTCCGGGGCCTACGAGCAGTACGTC.

This clonotype was recorded a few times. The chain recombines TRBV30 with TRBJ1-2; the match to TRBD1 covers 11 bases. Unmatched junction bases numbered 5, after V lost 7 bases and J lost 7 bases. The CDR3 is made up of 12 amino acids. The V gene's germline CDR1 is GTSNPN and CDR2 SVGIG (reference sequence). CDR3 DNA: TGTGCCTTGGAGGACAGGGGGCCTGGCTACACCTTC. It specifies CALEDRGPGYTF.

The chain recombines TRBV18 with TRBJ2-1, with a weak D call TRBD2 (5 bases). Germline V gene sequence: CDR1 KGHSH, CDR2 LQKENI. The CDR3 extends over 16 amino acids. V lost 0 bases and J 6 bases, leaving 15 bases between the germline ends. The CDR3 coding sequence is TGTGCCAGCTCACCACCCAGCGGAACCCGAGGCAATGAGCAGTTCTTC. This sequence encodes CASSPPSGTRGNEQFF.

This clonotype was picked up a small number of times. The CDR3 DNA sequence: TGTGCCAGCAGTCCGGGGACTAACTACGGCGAGCAGTACGTC. Residues: CASSPGTNYGEQYV. The chain carries TRBV6-2 or TRBV6-3 and TRBJ2-7; 7 bases are a match to TRBD2. V gave up 5 bases and J gave up 6 bases; unmatched junction bases: 10. This CDR3 comprises 14 residues. The germline V gene encodes CDR1 MNHEY and CDR2 SVGEGT.

This clonotype was observed a few times. This chain uses TRBV7-8 with TRBJ1-3, with 8 bases that match TRBD1. The germline V gene encodes CDR1 SGHVS and CDR2 FQNEAQ. The CDR3 has 17 residues. J gave up 0 bases and V 1 base, and 5 bases lay outside the gene matches. The CDR3 region has the DNA TGTGCCAGCAGCTTAGGCCAGGGGGCCTACTCTGGAAACACCATATATTTT. Amino acids: CASSLGQGAYSGNTIYF. The whole variable domain, remainder taken from reference TRBV7-8 and TRBJ1-3, is GAGVSQSPRYKVAKRGQDVALRCDPISGHVSLFWYQQALGQGPEFLTYFQNEAQLDKSGLPSDRFFAERPEGSVSTLKIQRTQQEDSAVYLCASSLGQGAYSGNTIYFGEGSWLTVV.

In this sample, this clonotype turned up a few times. The rearrangement links TRBV5-1 to TRBJ2-1, with TRBD1 identical over 7 bases. With 7 bases clipped from V and 4 bases from J, the junction kept 5 bases outside the gene matches. The CDR3 totals 13 residues. Germline CDR1 SGHRS, CDR2 YFSETQ. The CDR3 coding sequence is TGCGCCAGCGGCCCGACAGGGTACAATGAGCAGTTCTTC. Translating gives CASGPTGYNEQFF.

In this sample, this clonotype turned up a few times. The rearrangement links TRBV15 to TRBJ1-5; D is uncertain. Per germline, CDR1 LNHNV and CDR2 YYDKDF (reference sequence). The CDR3 has 13 residues. V was clipped by 5 bases and J by 9 bases, with 14 bases between them. In DNA, the CDR3 is TGTGCCACCAGCTTCCCCGGGGAGTCGCCCCAGCATTTT. As protein: CATSFPGESPQHF.

This clonotype showed up many times. This chain links TRBV12-3 or TRBV12-4 with TRBJ1-1, with TRBD1 as a possible D gene (5 bases). V lost 1 base and J 11 bases, leaving 17 bases between the germline ends. This CDR3 region has 14 residues. In nucleotides, the CDR3 is TGTGCCAGCAGTTTAGGAGCTTTCGGGGGAGGGGCTTTCTTT. Protein: CASSLGAFGGGAFF.